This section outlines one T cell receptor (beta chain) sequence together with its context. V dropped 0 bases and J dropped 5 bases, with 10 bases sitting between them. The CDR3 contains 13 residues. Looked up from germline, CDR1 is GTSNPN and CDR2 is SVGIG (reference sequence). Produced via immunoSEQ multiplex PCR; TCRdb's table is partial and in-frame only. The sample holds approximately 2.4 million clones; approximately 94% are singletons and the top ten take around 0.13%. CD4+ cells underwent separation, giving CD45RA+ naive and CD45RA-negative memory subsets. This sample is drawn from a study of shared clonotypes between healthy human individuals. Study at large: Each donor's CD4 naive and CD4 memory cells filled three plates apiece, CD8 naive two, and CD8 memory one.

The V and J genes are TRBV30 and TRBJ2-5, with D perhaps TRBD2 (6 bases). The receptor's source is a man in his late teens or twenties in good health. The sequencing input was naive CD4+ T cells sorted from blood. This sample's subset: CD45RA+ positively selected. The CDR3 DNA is TGTGCCTGGAGTGTACGACTAGTTGAGACCCAGTACTTC. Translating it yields CAWSVRLVETQYF.